This T cell receptor beta chain was recovered during a study of shared clonotypes between healthy human individuals. Study-level background: Donors had three CD4 naive, three CD4 memory, two CD8 naive and one CD8 memory plate apiece.

Findings and caveats of the study: Tissues were not sampled, only blood, and their repertoires likely differ.

Terminally differentiated effector memory CD45RA+ cells were excluded by CCR7 positive selection of CD45RO-negative cells. Adults of Caucasian background living in Nashville, Tennessee made up all donors. With respect to this clone: Its antigen is as yet unknown.

The V end lost 4 bases, the J end lost 12 bases, and 16 bases lay between the germline ends. This CDR3 comprises 13 residues. Germline V CDR1 and CDR2: MNHNS, SASEGT. Sorted-subset replicate PCR reactions contained 150 to 200 ng DNA, corresponding to about 30,000 T cell genomes. Sequencing was performed with immunoSEQ multiplex PCR; in TCRdb, only in-frame clones are kept and a portion is missing. The sample has millions of clones, just over 90% seen once; the top ten hold 1.5% to 2%. The sequenced material came from naive CD8+ T cells from PBMCs. This receptor was obtained from a man aged 18 to 30 in good health. Some clones in this sample may be carry-over from other donors' samples. This rearrangement joins TRBV6-1 to TRBJ1-5; D is ambiguous. The CDR3 spells CASSALERGIQHF. CDR3 in DNA: TGTGCCAGCAGTGCCCTAGAGAGAGGGATCCAGCATTTT.